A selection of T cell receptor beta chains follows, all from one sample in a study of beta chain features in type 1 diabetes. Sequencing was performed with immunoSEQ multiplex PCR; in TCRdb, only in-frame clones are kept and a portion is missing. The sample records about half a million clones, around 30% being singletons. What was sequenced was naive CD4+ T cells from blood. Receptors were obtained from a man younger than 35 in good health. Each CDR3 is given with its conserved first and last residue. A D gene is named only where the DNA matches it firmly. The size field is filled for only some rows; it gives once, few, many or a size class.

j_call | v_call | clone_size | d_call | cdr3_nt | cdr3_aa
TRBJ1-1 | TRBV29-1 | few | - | TGCAGCGTGGCGTACAGGGAGGGCACTGAAGCTTTCTTT | CSVAYREGTEAFF
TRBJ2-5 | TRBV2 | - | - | TGTGCCAGCAGTGCTGAGCGGGCACCAGGTGCCTACTTC | CASSAERAPGAYF
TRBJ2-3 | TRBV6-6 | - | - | TGTGCCAGCAGTTACCTCCGGGATACGCAGTATTTT | CASSYLRDTQYF
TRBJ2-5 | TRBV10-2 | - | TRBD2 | TGCGCCAGCAGGGCCTCTAGCGGGGCACAAGAGACCCAGTACTTC | CASRASSGAQETQYF
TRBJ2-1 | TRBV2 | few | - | TGTGCCGCTCAGGGTGCGGGAACCTACAATGAGCAGTTCTTC | CAAQGAGTYNEQFF
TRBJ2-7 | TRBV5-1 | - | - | TGCGCCAGCAGCTTGGGACGGATCCCCCGCTACGAGCAGTACTTC | CASSLGRIPRYEQYF
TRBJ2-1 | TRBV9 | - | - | TGTGCCAGCAGCGTCCAGCAGAGCTCCTACAATGAGCAGTTCTTC | CASSVQQSSYNEQFF
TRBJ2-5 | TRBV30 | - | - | TGTGCCTGCCCGACCGGGGCAGGGGAGACCCAGTACTTC | CACPTGAGETQYF
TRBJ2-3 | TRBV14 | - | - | TGTGCCAGCAGCCAGTTGGCGGGAAGCACAGATACGCAGTATTTT | CASSQLAGSTDTQYF
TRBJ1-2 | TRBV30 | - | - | TGTGCCTGGAGTGTAGGGGACGGAAGATATGGCTACACCTTC | CAWSVGDGRYGYTF
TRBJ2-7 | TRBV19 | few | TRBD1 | TGTGCCAGTAGTGCGGACAGGCGAAACTACGAGCAGTACTTC | CASSADRRNYEQYF
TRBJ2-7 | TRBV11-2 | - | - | TGTGCCAGCACAGGGAACCATTACGAGCAGTACTTC | CASTGNHYEQYF
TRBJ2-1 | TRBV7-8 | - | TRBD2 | TGTGCCAGCAGCTCATCACTAGCGGGAGGCTCCAATGAGCAGTTCTTC | CASSSSLAGGSNEQFF
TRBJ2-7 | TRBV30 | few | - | TGTGCCTGGAGTGAAAGCTCCTACGAGCAGTACTTC | CAWSESSYEQYF
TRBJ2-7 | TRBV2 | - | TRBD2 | TGTGCCAGCAGTGCCGCGGGGACTAGCGGGAGTCCTCCGCACTTC | CASSAAGTSGSPPHF
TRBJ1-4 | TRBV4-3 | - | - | TGCGCCAGCAGCCGGACACAGACGGCAACTAATGAAAAACTGTTTTTT | CASSRTQTATNEKLFF
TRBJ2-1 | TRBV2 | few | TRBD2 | TGTGCCAGCATGACCTTTAGCGGGAGCTCCTACAATGAGCAGTTCTTC | CASMTFSGSSYNEQFF
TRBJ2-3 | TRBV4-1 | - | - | TGCGCCAGCAGCCCAGGGACCAGTTCAGACACAGATACGCAGTATTTT | CASSPGTSSDTDTQYF
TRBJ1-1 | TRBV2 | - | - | TGTGCCAGCAGTGCTACCGCGGACAAACCCGATCCGGCTTTCTTT | CASSATADKPDPAFF
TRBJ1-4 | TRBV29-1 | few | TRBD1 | TGCAGCGCCCTGGGGGACAGTAATGAAAAACTGTTTTTT | CSALGDSNEKLFF
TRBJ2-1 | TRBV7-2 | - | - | TGTGCCAGCAGCTTCACAGGGAGCTCCTACAATGAGCAGTTCTTC | CASSFTGSSYNEQFF
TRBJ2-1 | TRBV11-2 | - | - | TGTGCCAGCAGCACCCTGACGGGACGTACCTACAATGAGCAGTTCTTC | CASSTLTGRTYNEQFF
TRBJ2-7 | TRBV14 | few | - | TGTGCCAGCAGCCAAGATTTCCCCGAGCAGTACTTC | CASSQDFPEQYF
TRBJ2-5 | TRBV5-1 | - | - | TGCGCCAGCAGCTCCTCCCTGGAGACCCAGTACTTC | CASSSSLETQYF
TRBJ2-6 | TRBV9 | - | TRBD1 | TGTGCCAGCAGCGAGACAGGGGCTGGGGCCAACGTCCTGACTTTC | CASSETGAGANVLTF
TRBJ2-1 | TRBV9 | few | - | TGTGCCAGCAGCGTAGATGGCGACTCCTACAATGAGCAGTTCTTC | CASSVDGDSYNEQFF
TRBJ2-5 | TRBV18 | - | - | TGTGCCAGCTCACCAGGGGGCACGGAGACCCAGTACTTC | CASSPGGTETQYF
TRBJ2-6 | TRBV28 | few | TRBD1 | TGTGCCAGCAGAGGAGGACAGGAAAGCTCTGGGGCCAACGTCCTGACTTTC | CASRGGQESSGANVLTF
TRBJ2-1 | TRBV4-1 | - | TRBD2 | TGCGCCACAAGGGCGAGCGGGACCTACAATGAGCAGTTCTTC | CATRASGTYNEQFF
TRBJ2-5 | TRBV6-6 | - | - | TGTGCCAGCAGCCCGGAGAGAGAGACCCAGTACTTC | CASSPERETQYF
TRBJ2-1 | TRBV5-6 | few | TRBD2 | TGTGCCAGCAGCTTGGGTAGCGGGAGGCCCTACAATGAGCAGTTCTTC | CASSLGSGRPYNEQFF
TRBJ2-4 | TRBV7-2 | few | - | TGTGCCAGCAGCTTTACCCGGAACATTCAGTACTTC | CASSFTRNIQYF
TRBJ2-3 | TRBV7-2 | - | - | TGTGCCAGCAGCTTACTCACAGATACGCAGTATTTT | CASSLLTDTQYF
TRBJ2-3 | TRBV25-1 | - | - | TGTGCCAGCAGTGATCGGCACTGGGCCACAGATACGCAGTATTTT | CASSDRHWATDTQYF
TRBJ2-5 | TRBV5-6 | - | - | TGTGCCAGCAGCCCGGGCCCTCAAGAGACCCAGTACTTC | CASSPGPQETQYF
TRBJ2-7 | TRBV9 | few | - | TGTGCCAGCAGCTCAAACTCCTGGACTTACGAGCAGTACTTC | CASSSNSWTYEQYF
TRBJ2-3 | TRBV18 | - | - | TGTGCCAGCTCCCCCAACAGGGTTAGCACAGATACGCAGTATTTT | CASSPNRVSTDTQYF
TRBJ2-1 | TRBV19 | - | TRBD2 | TGTGCCAGTACCGGGATCTTTCTAGCGGGAGGGTCCAATGAGCAGTTCTTC | CASTGIFLAGGSNEQFF
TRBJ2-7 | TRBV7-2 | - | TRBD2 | TGTGCCAGCAGCCGAACTAGCGGGCCCAGCTCCTACGAGCAGTACTTC | CASSRTSGPSSYEQYF
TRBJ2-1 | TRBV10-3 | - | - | TGTGCCATCAGTGAGTCGAAGTTAGCGTCGAATGAGCAGTTCTTC | CAISESKLASNEQFF
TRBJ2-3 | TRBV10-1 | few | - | TGCGCCAGCAGTGAGGTGGAGTCCACAGATACGCAGTATTTT | CASSEVESTDTQYF
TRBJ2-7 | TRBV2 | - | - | TGTGCCAGCAGTACCGGACGGATCACCTACGAGCAGTACTTC | CASSTGRITYEQYF
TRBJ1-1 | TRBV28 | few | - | TGTGCCAGCAGCCCCGGGAGGTTTTCTGAAGCTTTCTTT | CASSPGRFSEAFF
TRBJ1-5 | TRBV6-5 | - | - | TGTGCCAGCAGAAAGCTGATGGGCAATCAGCCCCAGCATTTT | CASRKLMGNQPQHF